A single sample gave rise to the 10 T cell receptor beta chains below, sequenced in a study of blood T cell repertoires in COVID-19. Produced via immunoSEQ multiplex PCR; TCRdb's table is partial and in-frame only. The sample holds roughly 50,000 clones, roughly 90% seen once. The sample was peripheral blood. These receptors all come from a man older than 75 with acute or convalescent COVID-19.

The chain is built from TRBV18 and TRBJ2-7, with D maybe TRBD1 (5 bases). V shed 1 base and J shed 5 bases, with 9 bases lying between them. The germline V gene has CDR1 KGHSH and CDR2 LQKENI. The CDR3 is 13 residues long. The CDR3 bases are TGTGCCAGCTCACCACTCCCCAGGGACGAGCAGTACTTC. Protein: CASSPLPRDEQYF. Full variable domain (remainder filled in from reference TRBV18 and TRBJ2-7): NAGVMQNPRHLVRRRGQEARLRCSPMKGHSHVYWYRQLPEEGLKFMVYLQKENIIDESGMPKERFSAEFPKEGPSILRIQQVVRGDSAAYFCASSPLPRDEQYFGPGTRLTVT.

V and J are TRBV3-1 (or the pseudogene TRBV3-2) and TRBJ1-1; D unclear. Trimming cost V 4 bases and J 1 base, with 7 bases left between them. The CDR3 runs to 13 residues. CDR1 and CDR2 (germline): LGHDT, YNNKEL (reference sequence). The CDR3 here is CASSRRTNTEAFF. CDR3 coding DNA: TGTGCCAGCAGCCGGAGGACGAACACTGAAGCTTTCTTT.

This clone has just a few counts. This chain uses TRBV20-1 with TRBJ2-7; 8 nucleotides align to TRBD2. The V segment lost 8 bases and the J segment 3 bases; nucleotides outside the gene matches: 3. The CDR3 runs to 11 residues. Per germline, CDR1 DFQATT and CDR2 SNEGSKA (reference sequence). CDR3 sequence: CSSGGHYEQYF. The CDR3 bases are TGCAGTAGCGGGGGCCACTACGAGCAGTACTTC.

This chain connects TRBV29-1 to TRBJ1-2; 8 positions agree with TRBD1. From germline, CDR1 is SQVTM and CDR2 ANQGSEA. The length of the CDR3 is 14 residues. V trimming: 3 bases; J trimming: 0 bases; junction bases outside the gene matches: 3. CDR3 nucleotides: TGCAGCGTTGACAGGGGGCACGCTAACTATGGCTACACCTTC. The encoded protein is CSVDRGHANYGYTF.

The rearrangement joins TRBV7-9 to TRBJ1-3, with D hard to call. The CDR3 runs 14 residues. The V gene lost 5 bases and the J gene lost 1 base, with 9 bases spanning the gap. CDR1 and CDR2 (germline): SEHNR, FQNEAQ (reference sequence). Here the CDR3 reads CASSPVPSGNTIYF. For the CDR3, the DNA is TGTGCCAGCAGCCCCGTCCCGTCTGGAAACACCATATATTTT.

The chain couples TRBV3-1 (or the pseudogene TRBV3-2) to TRBJ2-3, with 15 bases identical to TRBD2. Trimming took 0 bases from V and 8 from J; bases not matched to a gene: 24. The germline V gene encodes CDR1 LGHDT and CDR2 YNNKEL (reference sequence). The CDR3 runs to 23 residues. CDR3 loop: CASSQDSLGLAGGLNFSHGTQYF. As DNA, the CDR3 is TGTGCCAGCAGCCAAGATAGCCTGGGACTAGCGGGGGGCCTAAACTTCAGTCACGGTACGCAGTATTTT.

This chain joins TRBV9 and TRBJ1-6; 10 bases match TRBD1. Germline V gene sequence: CDR1 SGDLS, CDR2 YYNGEE. There are 17 residues in the CDR3. V dropped 3 bases and J dropped 0; count of bases not matched to a gene: 3. CDR3 region: CASSARQGASYNSPLHF. The DNA of the CDR3 is TGTGCCAGCAGCGCCCGACAGGGGGCCTCCTATAATTCACCCCTCCACTTT.

The DNA of the CDR3 is TGTGCCAGCAGCCCAGGGTTTGGATCCTATAATTCACCCCTCCACTTT. Its protein is CASSPGFGSYNSPLHF. This sequence joins TRBV27 and TRBJ1-6; D perhaps matches TRBD1 (5 bases). V was clipped by 6 bases and J by 1 base, with 13 bases between them. The CDR3 extends over 16 amino acids. Per germline, CDR1 MNHEY and CDR2 SMNVEV (reference sequence).

This chain links TRBV15 with TRBJ1-1; no firm D call. CDR3 size: 14 residues. CDR1 is LNHNV and CDR2 is YYDKDF in the germline V gene (reference sequence). Trimming shortened V by 1 base and J by 4 bases, and 10 bases separated the two germline ends. CDR3 sequence reads: CATSRGGGITEAFF. The CDR3 DNA reads as TGTGCCACCAGCAGAGGGGGAGGGATCACTGAAGCTTTCTTT. The variable domain in full, completed from reference TRBV15 and TRBJ1-1, reads DAMVIQNPRYQVTQFGKPVTLSCSQTLNHNVMYWYQQKSSQAPKLLFHYYDKDFNNEADTPDNFQSRRPNTSFCFLDIRSPGLGDTAMYLCATSRGGGITEAFFGQGTRLTVV.

J is TRBJ1-6 and V is TRBV19; 9 positions match TRBD1. The V gene's germline CDR1 is LNHDA and CDR2 SQIVND (reference sequence). The CDR3 is 14 residues long. The ends lost 6 bases at V and 7 bases at J; junction bases unmatched: 4. CDR3 loop: CASRGQGWNSPLHF. The DNA for the CDR3 is TGTGCCAGTAGAGGACAGGGGTGGAATTCACCCCTCCACTTT.